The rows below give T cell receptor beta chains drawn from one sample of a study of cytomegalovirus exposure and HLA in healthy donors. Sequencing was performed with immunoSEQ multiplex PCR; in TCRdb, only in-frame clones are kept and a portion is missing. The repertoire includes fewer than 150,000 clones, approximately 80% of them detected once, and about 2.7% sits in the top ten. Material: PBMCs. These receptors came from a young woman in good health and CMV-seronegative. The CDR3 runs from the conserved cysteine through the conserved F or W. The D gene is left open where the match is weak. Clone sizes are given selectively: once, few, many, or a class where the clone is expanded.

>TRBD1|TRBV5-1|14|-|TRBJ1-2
TGCGCCAGCAGCCTTTCGACAGGGGCCTATGGCTACACCTTC
CASSLSTGAYGYTF
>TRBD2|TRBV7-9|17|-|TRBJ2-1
TGTGCCAGCAGATCTCATCTGGGGCTAGCGGGGGGGTGGGAGCAGTTCTTC
CASRSHLGLAGGWEQFF
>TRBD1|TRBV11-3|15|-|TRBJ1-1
TGTGCCAGCAGCTCTGGGACAGGGTGGGGCACTGAAGCTTTCTTT
CASSSGTGWGTEAFF
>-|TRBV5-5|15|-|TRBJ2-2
TGTGCCAGCAGCTTCCTAGGGGCGAGTACCGGGGAGCTGTTTTTT
CASSFLGASTGELFF
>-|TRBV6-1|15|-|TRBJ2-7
TGTGCCAGCAGTGAAGCTTACGGTATCCCCTACGAGCAGTACTTC
CASSEAYGIPYEQYF
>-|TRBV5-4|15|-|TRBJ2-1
TGTGCCAGCAGCCTCCAGCAGCGGGTCTACAATGAGCAGTTCTTC
CASSLQQRVYNEQFF
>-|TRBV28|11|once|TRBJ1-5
TGTGCCAGCAGTTTGAGTCAGCCCCAGCATTTT
CASSLSQPQHF
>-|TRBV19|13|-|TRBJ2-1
TGTGCCAGTACCCTGGGGCAGCTCAATGAGCAGTTCTTC
CASTLGQLNEQFF
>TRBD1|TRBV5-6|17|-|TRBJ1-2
TGTGCCAGCAGCACCGGACAGGGCCCCTCTGTCGGCTATGGCTACACCTTC
CASSTGQGPSVGYGYTF
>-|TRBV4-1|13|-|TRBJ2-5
TGCGCCAGCAGCCTAGGGGAAACCGAGACCCAGTACTTC
CASSLGETETQYF
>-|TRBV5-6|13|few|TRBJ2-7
TGTGCCAGCAGCTTTTGGGGCAAATGGGAGCAGTACTTC
CASSFWGKWEQYF
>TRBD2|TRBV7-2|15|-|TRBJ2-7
TGTGCCAGCAGCCCTTCGACTAGCGGGGGATACGAGCAGTACTTC
CASSPSTSGGYEQYF
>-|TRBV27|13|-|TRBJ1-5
TGTGCCAGCAGTTTATCCAGGGATCAGCCCCAGCATTTT
CASSLSRDQPQHF
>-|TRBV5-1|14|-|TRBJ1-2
TGCGCCAGCAGCTTGGAGGGGTCACGTAGTGGCTACACCTTC
CASSLEGSRSGYTF
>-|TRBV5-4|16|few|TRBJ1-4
TGTGCCAGCAACCCAGGGCCAGGGGCTTCTAATGAAAAACTGTTTTTT
CASNPGPGASNEKLFF
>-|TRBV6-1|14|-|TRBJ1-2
TGTGCCAGCAGGATGGGAGGGGAGAACTACGGCTACACCTTC
CASRMGGENYGYTF
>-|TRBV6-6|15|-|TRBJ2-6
TGTGCCAGCACCTTCAGGGGGGAAGGGGCCAACGTCCTGACTTTC
CASTFRGEGANVLTF
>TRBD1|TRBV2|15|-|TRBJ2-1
TGTGCCAGCAGGGAACCGGGACAGGGACCGAATGAGCAGTTCTTC
CASREPGQGPNEQFF
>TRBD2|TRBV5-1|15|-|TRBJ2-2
TGCGCCAGCAGCTCCGGGACTAGCGGGACCGGGGAGCTGTTTTTT
CASSSGTSGTGELFF
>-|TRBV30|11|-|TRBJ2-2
TGTGCCTGGAGTCGTCGCGGGGAGCTGTTTTTT
CAWSRRGELFF
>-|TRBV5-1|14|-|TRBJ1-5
TGCGCCAGCAGCTTGGTCGGGGGGACGCAGCCCCAGCATTTT
CASSLVGGTQPQHF
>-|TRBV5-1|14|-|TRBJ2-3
TGCGCCAGCAGCTTGGGCCAGGTTACAGATACGCAGTATTTT
CASSLGQVTDTQYF
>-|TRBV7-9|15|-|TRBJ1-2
TGTGCCAGCAGCTTAGCGCTTGCTTCACTTTATGGCTACACCTTC
CASSLALASLYGYTF
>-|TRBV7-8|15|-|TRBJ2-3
TGTGCCAGCAGCCCCCGGGGAGCTAGCACAGATACGCAGTATTTT
CASSPRGASTDTQYF
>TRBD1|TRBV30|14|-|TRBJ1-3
TGTGCCTGGCCCAGGGGGAACTCTGGAAACACCATATATTTT
CAWPRGNSGNTIYF
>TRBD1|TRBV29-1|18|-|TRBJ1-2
TGCAGCGTTGAAGATCTAAACGACAGGGTCATGGCGGACTATGGCTACACCTTC
CSVEDLNDRVMADYGYTF
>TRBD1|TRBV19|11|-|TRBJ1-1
TGTGCCAGCGACAGGGGCCCTGAAGCTTTCTTT
CASDRGPEAFF
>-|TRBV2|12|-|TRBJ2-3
TGTGCCAGCAGTGAAGCCGAGTTGGCGCAGTATTTT
CASSEAELAQYF
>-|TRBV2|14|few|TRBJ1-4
TGTGCCAGCAGTGCCACAACAACTAATGAAAAACTGTTTTTT
CASSATTTNEKLFF
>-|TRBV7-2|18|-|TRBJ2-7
TGTGCCAGCAGCCGGACCACGGCTATCGCGGGACCTTCCTACGAGCAGTACTTC
CASSRTTAIAGPSYEQYF
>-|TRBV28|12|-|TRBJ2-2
TGTGCCAGCAGTTTATCGGCCGGGGAGCTGTTTTTT
CASSLSAGELFF
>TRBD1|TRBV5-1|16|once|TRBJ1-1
TGCGCCAGCGGACTCCAAAGGACAGGGGGAGACACTGAAGCTTTCTTT
CASGLQRTGGDTEAFF
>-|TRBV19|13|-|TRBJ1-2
TGTGCCAGTAGCCAGGGACATTCAGGTGGCTACACCTTC
CASSQGHSGGYTF
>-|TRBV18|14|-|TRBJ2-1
TGTGCCAGCTCACCGGTCGGGACCTACAATGAGCAGTTCTTC
CASSPVGTYNEQFF
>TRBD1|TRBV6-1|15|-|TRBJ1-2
TGTGCCAGCAGTGACGGACAGGGTAGCGGCTATGGCTACACCTTC
CASSDGQGSGYGYTF
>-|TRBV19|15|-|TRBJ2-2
TGTGCCAGTAGTATTTGGGAGACCGGAACCGGGGAGCTGTTTTTT
CASSIWETGTGELFF
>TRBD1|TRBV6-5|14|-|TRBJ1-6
TGTGCCAGCAAAGAGGACAGGGGAGGCTCACCCCTCCACTTT
CASKEDRGGSPLHF
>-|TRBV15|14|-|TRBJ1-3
TGTGCCACCAGCAGACAGAACTCTGGAAACACCATATATTTT
CATSRQNSGNTIYF
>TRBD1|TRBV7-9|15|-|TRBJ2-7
TGTGCCAGCAGCTTATACCGGGACAGGTCCTACGAGCAGTACTTC
CASSLYRDRSYEQYF
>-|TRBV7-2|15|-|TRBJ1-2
TGTGCCAGCAGCTTCGGGACACGCTCAGTCTATGGCTACACCTTC
CASSFGTRSVYGYTF
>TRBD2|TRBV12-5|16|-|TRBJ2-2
TGTGCTAGTGCCTCGGGGACTAGCGGGAGAGGCGGGGAGCTGTTTTTT
CASASGTSGRGGELFF
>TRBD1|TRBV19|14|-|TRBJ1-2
TGTGCCAGTAGTATAAACGAGGGGGCGCTCGGCTACACCTTC
CASSINEGALGYTF
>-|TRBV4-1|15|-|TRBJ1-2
TGCGCCAGCAGCCAAGTTTCACAGGGCCTCTATGGCTACACCTTC
CASSQVSQGLYGYTF
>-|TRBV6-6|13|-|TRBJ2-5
TGTGCCAGCAGTTCGACAGAGCAAGAGACCCAGTACTTC
CASSSTEQETQYF
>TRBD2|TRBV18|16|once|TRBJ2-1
TGTGCCAGCTCCCCTATACTAGCGGGCGGGGAGAATGAGCAGTTCTTC
CASSPILAGGENEQFF
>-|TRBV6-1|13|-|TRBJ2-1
TGTGCCAGCAGTGAGTGGGACATTGACGAGCAGTTCTTC
CASSEWDIDEQFF
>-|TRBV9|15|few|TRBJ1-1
TGTGCCAGCAGCGTTTCCGGGTCGCTTCTGGCTGAAGCTTTCTTT
CASSVSGSLLAEAFF
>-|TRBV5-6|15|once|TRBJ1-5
TGTGCCAGCAGCCCCGGGGGAGGGGTGGCTCAGCCCCAGCATTTT
CASSPGGGVAQPQHF
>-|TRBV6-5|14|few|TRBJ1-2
TGTGCCAGCAGTTACGACAGGAGTTACTATGGCTACACCTTC
CASSYDRSYYGYTF
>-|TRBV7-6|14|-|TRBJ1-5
TGTGCCAGCAGCTTATCCAGGAGCAATCAGCCCCAGCATTTT
CASSLSRSNQPQHF
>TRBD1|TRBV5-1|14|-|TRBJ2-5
TGCGCCAGCAGCTTACAGGGGGTACAAGAGACCCAGTACTTC
CASSLQGVQETQYF